The sequence of this TCR beta chain was determined in a study of radiotherapy plus CTLA-4 blockade in lung cancer. Study-wide findings and caveats: After radiotherapy and ipilimumab, tumor-derived clones expanded in peripheral blood.

This clone was seen a few times. As yet, its antigen is unknown. The data were produced by immunoSEQ multiplex PCR, yet TCRdb's version contains in-frame clones alone and is incomplete. Here the sample spans approximately 48,000 clones, roughly four fifths being singletons. Germline CDR1 and CDR2: MNHEY and SMNVEV (reference sequence). The CDR3 sequence is 18 residues long. V lost 3 bases, J lost 1 base, and 11 bases stayed unmatched. The sequences come from peripheral blood, collected from a patient treated with radiotherapy plus ipilimumab. The sequence derives from a human donor with non-small cell lung cancer whose response to radiotherapy plus ipilimumab could not be evaluated. The chain is built from TRBV27 and TRBJ2-4; 8 nucleotides align to TRBD1. The DNA for the CDR3 is TGTGCCAGCAGTTTCCTCGGGGCGGGACAGGAGGCCAAAAACATTCAGTACTTC. Translation gives CASSFLGAGQEAKNIQYF.